A selection of T cell receptor beta chains follows, all from one sample in a study of neurological immune-mediated disorders. TCRdb fed the 5' RACE reads into MiXCR, producing one record per CDR3 protein. The sample shows tens of thousands of distinct CDR3 sequences, under 5% of them seen only once. Sequenced sample: PBMCs. The receptors were gathered from a man between 45 and 60 years old with multiple sclerosis. Each CDR3 is given with its conserved first and last residue. The D gene is left open where the match is weak. Size tells how often a clone was seen (once, few, many) or the class of an expanded clone, and some rows leave it out.

clone size	D gene	CDR3 length	V gene	J gene	CDR3 protein	CDR3 DNA
many	NA	14	TRBV24-1	TRBJ2-3	CATSDGLDSDTQYF	TGTGCCACCAGTGATGGTCTAGATTCAGATACGCAGTATTTT
many	TRBD1	15	TRBV7-2	TRBJ2-7	CASSQGTGGEYEQYF	TGTGCCAGCAGCCAAGGGACAGGGGGCGAGTACGAGCAGTACTTC
many	NA	13	TRBV5-1	TRBJ2-3	CASSLRSTDTQYF	TGCGCCAGCAGCTTACGAAGTACAGATACGCAGTATTTT
many	NA	17	TRBV4-2	TRBJ1-5	CASSQFSVGVGNQPQHF	TGTGCCAGCAGCCAATTTTCGGTCGGGGTTGGCAATCAGCCCCAGCATTTT
many	NA	16	TRBV7-9	TRBJ2-2	CASSPFRGRNTGELFF	TGTGCCAGCAGCCCCTTTAGGGGCAGGAACACCGGGGAGCTGTTTTTT
many	NA	15	TRBV5-6	TRBJ1-5	CASSLWATLNQPQHF	TGTGCCAGCAGCTTGTGGGCCACCTTAAATCAGCCCCAGCATTTT
NA	TRBD1	17	TRBV7-8	TRBJ1-5	CASSLTRDRGSNQPQHF	TGTGCCAGCAGTTTAACCAGGGACAGGGGGAGCAATCAGCCCCAGCATTTT
many	NA	14	TRBV29-1	TRBJ2-5	CSVRDQSGGETQYF	TGCAGCGTTCGGGACCAGTCAGGAGGAGAGACCCAGTACTTC
many	TRBD2	19	TRBV4-2	TRBJ2-3	CASSQDRTSGGGSTDTQYF	TGTGCCAGCAGCCAAGATCGCACTAGCGGGGGGGGAAGCACAGATACGCAGTATTTT
many	NA	14	TRBV5-1	TRBJ2-5	CASSTAPLQETQYF	TGCGCCAGCAGCACGGCCCCCCTCCAAGAGACCCAGTACTTC
many	NA	10	TRBV6-1	TRBJ1-1	CASSDEGAFF	TGTGCCAGCAGCGATGAAGGGGCTTTCTTT
many	NA	11	TRBV12-3/TRBV12-4	TRBJ1-6	CASSTGGSLHF	TGTGCCAGCAGTACCGGTGGTTCCCTCCACTTT
few	NA	16	TRBV7-2	TRBJ1-1	CASSRDPRGANTEAFF	TGTGCCAGCAGCCGCGACCCCCGGGGGGCAAACACTGAAGCTTTCTTT
NA	NA	17	TRBV6-5	TRBJ1-1	CASSYRRGSARNTEAFF	TGTGCCAGCAGTTACCGGCGTGGTTCAGCCAGGAACACTGAAGCTTTCTTT
many	TRBD2	16	TRBV5-1	TRBJ2-7	CASSPGFGGVTYEQYF	TGCGCCAGCAGCCCCGGGTTTGGGGGGGTAACCTACGAGCAGTACTTC
NA	NA	13	TRBV7-8	TRBJ2-3	CASSLSRLDTQYF	TGTGCCAGCAGCTTATCCCGTTTGGATACGCAGTATTTT
many	NA	14	TRBV20-1	TRBJ1-1	CSARKEAGYTEAFF	TGCAGTGCTAGGAAGGAGGCGGGGTACACTGAAGCTTTCTTT
NA	NA	16	TRBV4-1	TRBJ1-1	CASSQGHGLMNTEAFF	TGCGCCAGCAGCCAAGGCCACGGCTTGATGAACACTGAAGCTTTCTTT
many	NA	17	TRBV7-9	TRBJ1-3	CAGGVGGAAGSGNTIYF	TGTGCCGGGGGGGTCGGCGGGGCCGCAGGCTCTGGAAACACCATATATTTT
many	NA	14	TRBV5-1	TRBJ1-1	CASSSQWGDTEAFF	TGCGCCAGCAGCTCCCAGTGGGGGGACACTGAAGCTTTCTTT
many	NA	14	TRBV5-1	TRBJ1-4	CASSSAQRGEKLFF	TGCGCCAGCAGCTCAGCCCAGCGTGGTGAAAAACTGTTTTTT
many	TRBD1	16	TRBV5-1	TRBJ1-1	CASSHGQGVLDTEAFF	TGCGCCAGCAGCCACGGACAGGGGGTCTTAGACACTGAAGCTTTCTTT
NA	NA	16	TRBV12-2	TRBJ1-3	CASRLGDSPGGNTIYF	TGTGCAAGTCGCTTAGGGGACAGCCCGGGGGGGAACACCATATATTTT
many	TRBD1	17	TRBV20-1	TRBJ2-7	CSARIPTGGASLYEQYF	TGCAGTGCTCGGATCCCAACAGGGGGCGCTAGTCTCTACGAGCAGTACTTC
many	TRBD1	13	TRBV20-1	TRBJ1-1	CSAADRENTEAFF	TGCAGTGCCGCGGACAGGGAGAACACTGAAGCTTTCTTT